The present T cell receptor beta chain was sequenced within a study of T cells after yellow fever vaccination. The V segment lost 5 bases and the J segment 2 bases; nucleotides outside the gene matches: 11. Germline CDR1 LGHNA, CDR2 YSLEER. This CDR3 is 17 amino acids long. This clonotype was observed a few times. A universal primer site and UMIs were added as TCR cDNA was made by 5'RACE template switching. TCRdb itself ran the 5' RACE reads through MiXCR, one entry per CDR3 protein. The data contain 95,000 to 100,000 distinct CDR3 sequences, 4.5% to 6% of them singletons. V and J are TRBV4-3 and TRBJ2-3; TRBD2 matches at 9 bases. The clonotype comes from a man aged 18 to 29 who received the YFV17D yellow fever vaccine. Sequencing was performed on CD8+ T cells sorted from PBMCs, taken 10 days after the yellow fever booster vaccination. The CDR3, as DNA: TGCGCCAGCAGCTGGCGGGCTAGCGGGGACCCCACAGATACGCAGTATTTT. This gives the protein CASSWRASGDPTDTQYF.